This T cell receptor beta chain was observed in a study of human T cells and chemical hapten exposure. As for time point: patch test 3, about 24 weeks after DPC sensitization. This sample's treatment: therapeutic diphenylcyclopropenone sensitization with weekly scalp DPC. This clonotype occurred a few times. Its antigen is still unknown. Notes on the study in general: Positive correlation was observed between PT1 expanded TCR counts and patch test score.

Methods used by the authors: A typical sample had 95,638 TCRs, with about 23,224 to 690,600 overall. TCRdb processed the RACE reads anew with MiXCR; each CDR3 protein has one entry. TCRdb's processing, not the authors' own work, is the source of the V and J calls. The sample has about 76,000 distinct CDR3 sequences, 10% to 15% seen once; the top ten hold 5.7%. The length of the CDR3 is 13 residues. Germline V gene sequence: CDR1 SNHLY, CDR2 FYNNEI. V shed 4 bases and J shed 8 bases, with 11 bases lying between them. The rearrangement uses TRBV2 and TRBJ2-2, with a possible D match to TRBD2 (5 bases). The TCR comes from a woman aged 50 to 60 with alopecia areata. Some clones in this sample may be carry-over from other donors' samples. The material was whole blood, obtained in connection with sensitization to the hapten diphenylcyclopropenone (DPC). CDR3 coding DNA: TGTGCCAGCAGTGGACGGACTTTGGGGGAGCTGTTTTTT. It specifies CASSGRTLGELFF.